This note documents a single T cell receptor (beta chain) sequence. The antigen remains unidentified. This entry comes from a study of cytomegalovirus exposure and HLA in healthy donors. Study-level points and caveats: In a later analysis, TCR beta V- and J-gene trimming showed a link to a missense DCLRE1C variant. In a later analysis, at a false discovery rate of 0.05, under 20,000 TCR beta sequences matched HLA alleles.

In germline, CDR1 is MNHNY, CDR2 SVGAGI (reference sequence). The CDR3 consists of 16 residues. V was cut by 5 bases and J by 4 bases, with 20 bases left in between. PCR involved 60 Vbeta and 13 Jbeta primers. TCRdb's copy holds only in-frame clones and misses some; the assay was immunoSEQ multiplex PCR. The sample includes 110,000 or so clones, over 75% of them seen just once. Sequenced input: PBMCs. The rearrangement links TRBV6-6 to TRBJ1-2, with a tentative D call TRBD1 (6 bases). The clonotype was recovered from a woman aged 40 to 50 in good health and CMV-seropositive. CDR3 nucleotides: TGTGCCAGCAGTACTGTGGACAGAACTGATGGCTATGGCTACACCTTC. Its translation is CASSTVDRTDGYGYTF.